This record covers a single T cell receptor beta chain. Its antigen specificity is not known. Base qualities are not provided; no much larger clone lies one nucleotide away. The data were obtained in a study of graft-versus-host responses after intestinal transplantation (TCRdb year 2021). Describing the broader study: Recipients received multivisceral, liver-intestinal, or isolated intestinal transplants. Anti-thymocyte globulin induction was given to all recipients, followed by maintenance tacrolimus and steroids for around three years. Graft-versus-host and host-versus-graft alloreactive T cell clones were tracked in the graft, circulation and bone marrow after intestinal transplantation using bulk TCR-beta CDR3 sequencing. To identify alloreactive clones, pre-transplant mixed lymphocyte reaction products were sequenced and then compared with unstimulated pre-transplant donor and recipient T cells. Of the 20 to 25 intestinal transplant recipients enrolled in the cohort, one of whom was a retransplant, a few patients without pretransplant specimens were excluded. Donor T cell macrochimerism was defined as a peak of at least 4% donor T cells among recipient peripheral blood mononuclear cells. Instead of going to the commercial service, samples from a few later patients were sequenced in-house on an Illumina MiSeq and processed with MiXCR. General study outcomes and caveats: Early after transplant, declines in HvG clones were associated with peak levels of circulating GvH clones. Patients with donor T cell macrochimerism had high GvH to HvG T cell clonal ratios in their allografts. GvH clones turned up in recipient bone marrow, with some appearing earlier in ileal mucosa or blood, a pattern consistent with an intestinal mucosal origin. Conclusions were limited by the relatively low number and heterogeneity of intestinal transplant patients.

The method behind the library was the immunoSEQ multiplex PCR assay. In most patients, genomic DNA was isolated using the Qiagen DNeasy Blood and Tissue Kit and sent frozen to Adaptive Biotechnologies for TCR sequencing. For most patients, high-throughput TCR-beta CDR3 sequencing of genomic DNA was performed by Adaptive Biotechnologies. In the original analysis: TCR sequencing data were retrieved from Adaptive's ImmunoSEQ software for 18 patients, whereas a few other patients were processed with MiXCR and VDJtools. To correct CD4 versus CD8 sorting errors, sequences present in both subsets at a frequency ratio below 5:1 were removed. CDR3 nucleotide sequences shared between donor and recipient were removed because the origin of such sequences could not be assigned. To be classed as alloreactive, a clone needed at least 2-fold expansion over unstimulated cells and a minimum CFSE-low frequency of 0.002% (template counts) or 0.001% (read counts). A clone was considered mappable if detected in the sequenced pre-transplant spleen, lymph node, or MLR CFSE-low populations of the donor or recipient. The cumulative frequency of alloreactive clones was calculated as a percentage of all sequences, weighted by copy number. The table comes from immuneACCESS by way of TCRdb, which keeps in-frame sequences with V and J called. Part of the clones is missing from these tables; in studies checked, under half for an unresolved V gene and the rest for unknown reasons. V and J calls and clone size are copied from that table; D and trimming were computed from the DNA. The sample table shows approximately 71,000 clones, and 89% are seen once. The ten biggest clones cover around 2.3% of the sample.

The time point label, as the study defines it: cells obtained before transplantation from donor or recipient. CD3+CD4+ and CD3+CD8+ populations were FACS-sorted from unstimulated pre-transplant donor and recipient cells taken from spleen or lymph nodes. CDR3 length: 14 amino acids, cysteine to phenylalanine. The only DNA kept is the CDR3, 42 bases in frame from the first base. The germline V gene supplies CDR1 SGHRS and CDR2 YFSETQ. V loses 1 base of germline sequence and J loses 5 bases, and the interval between the two ends is 12 bases. This sequence was found in a human donor who received an intestinal transplant. The rearrangement combines TRBV5-1 with TRBJ1-1; the D gene is perhaps TRBD1, on 5 matching bases. The sequencing here drew on unstimulated CD8+ T cells sorted from spleen or lymph node cells, taken before intestinal transplant. DNA sequence: TGCGCCAGCAGCTTGTCGGGGACTCGGACTGAAGCTTTCTTT. This is translated as CASSLSGTRTEAFF.